Below are 26 T cell receptor beta chains sequenced from a single sample in a study of T cell clonality in common variable immunodeficiency. TCRdb's copy holds only in-frame clones and misses some; the assay was immunoSEQ multiplex PCR. The counts give more than 30,000 clones, none of them seen only once; approximately 4.7% is held by the top ten. Material for sequencing was peripheral blood mononuclear cells. Source of these receptors: a person aged 18 to 75 in good health.

This clone was seen ten or more times. The sequence runs out 3 residues before the end of the CDR3; the remainder is reconstructed from the germline J gene. This chain uses TRBV30 with TRBJ2-5; D not certain. The CDR3 totals 14 residues. Germline V CDR1 and CDR2: GTSNPN, SVGIG (reference sequence). Between the trimmed V and J ends, which lost 4 bases and 1 base, there was a span of 13 bases. The CDR3 DNA, read in part, is TGTGCCTGGATATCGTACTTGGTCCAAGAGACC. Its protein is CAWISYLVQET. The full CDR3 reads CAWISYLVQETQYF.

Ten or more counts support this clone. The CDR3 end is not reached by the read, which stops 3 residues before it; the germline J gene fills it in. This chain connects TRBV7-2 to TRBJ1-1; a possible D gene is TRBD1 (6 bases). Germline V CDR1 and CDR2: SGHTA, FQGNSA. Trimming pared 5 bases from V and 0 bases from J, leaving 13 bases between. The CDR3 extends over 15 amino acids. The CDR3 bases that were read are TGTGCCAGCAGCCCCCCAGGGGTAATGAACACTGAA. Encoded protein: CASSPPGVMNTE. The full CDR3 reads CASSPPGVMNTEAFF.

This clone has ten or more counts. The read terminates 3 residues ahead of where the CDR3 ends, so the germline J gene completes it. The chain carries TRBV6-4 and TRBJ2-3; 7 bases agree with TRBD1. CDR1 MRHNA and CDR2 SNTAGT come from the germline V gene. The CDR3 is 15 amino acids. V dropped 3 bases and J dropped 3; count of bases not matched to a gene: 6. CDR3 loop: CASSEGDRETDTQYF. The sequenced CDR3 bases are TGTGCCAGCAGTGAGGGAGACAGGGAGACAGATACG.

On this clone: The read gets to within 3 residues of the CDR3 end, and the germline J gene fills in the rest. The same CDR3 can be traced to other DNA sequences in this sample. The J gene is TRBJ1-2, the V gene TRBV6-2 or TRBV6-3, with D perhaps matching TRBD1 (5 bases). The CDR3 runs 11 residues. The V gene's germline CDR1 is MNHEY and CDR2 SVGEGT. CDR3 in amino acids: CASSYGHLYTF. The sequenced part of the CDR3 DNA is TGTGCCAGCAGTTACGGACACCTC.

This clone showed up just a few times. The read terminates 3 residues ahead of where the CDR3 ends, so the germline J gene completes it. The chain carries TRBV6-4 and TRBJ2-3; maybe TRBD2 (6 bases). V lost 3 bases, J lost 2 bases, and 9 bases lay in between. This CDR3 has 14 amino acids. In germline, CDR1 is MRHNA, CDR2 SNTAGT. The CDR3 bases that were read are TGTGCCAGCAGTGAGGGGGGAACCACAGATACG. This sequence encodes CASSEGGTTDT. The complete CDR3 sequence is CASSEGGTTDTQYF.

This clone appeared many times. The read halts 3 residues ahead of the CDR3 end, with the missing end drawn from the germline J gene. This rearrangement joins TRBV19 to TRBJ2-2, with D maybe TRBD1 (6 bases). The length of the CDR3 is 15 residues. The V gene's germline CDR1 is LNHDA and CDR2 SQIVND (reference sequence). Trimming shortened V by 5 bases and J by 5 bases, and 15 bases separated the two germline ends. CDR3 protein: CASSLTTGSTGELFF. The CDR3 DNA, read in part, is TGTGCCAGTAGTTTGACTACAGGGTCAACCGGGGAG.

This clone was seen more than once but under ten times. The read falls 3 residues short of the CDR3 end, and the missing part is taken from the germline J gene. The chain uses TRBV2 and TRBJ2-5; 8 bases line up with TRBD2. The CDR3 length is 16 residues. Germline assignment: CDR1 SNHLY and CDR2 FYNNEI. Trimming removed 1 base from V and 5 bases from J; junction bases left unmatched: 9. CDR3 bases read: TGTGCCAGCAGTGAAGATGGCGGGGGGAACGCGGAGACC. Protein sequence: CASSEDGGGNAET. The CDR3, in full, reads CASSEDGGGNAETQYF.

Ten or more counts support this clone. With the read ending 3 residues before the CDR3 end, the germline J gene is used to fill in that end. The chain links TRBV5-6 to TRBJ1-4; TRBD1 is a possible D gene (6 bases). Germline loops: CDR1 SGHDT, CDR2 YYEEEE. The germline V and J ends were trimmed by 6 bases and 4 bases, with 16 bases remaining between them. This CDR3 spans 15 amino acids. The part of the CDR3 DNA that was read is TGTGCCAGCACCGTACGACAGGCAGTTAATGAAAAA. It encodes CASTVRQAVNEK. The complete CDR3 reads CASTVRQAVNEKLFF.

Ten or more counts support this clone. Incomplete CDR3 DNA: TGCGCCAGCAGCCAAGAGCTAGCGGGAGGGTCGGTCCAAGAGACC. This translates into CASSQELAGGSVQET. In full, the CDR3 reads CASSQELAGGSVQETQYF. The V and J genes are TRBV4-1 and TRBJ2-5; the match to TRBD2 covers 12 bases. The read halts 3 residues ahead of the CDR3 end, with the missing end drawn from the germline J gene. The germline V gene has CDR1 MGHRA and CDR2 YSYEKL. The CDR3 runs 18 residues. After removal of 0 bases from V and 1 base from J, the junction contained 6 bases not matched to a gene.

This clone showed up many times. The read ends 3 residues early relative to the CDR3; the germline J gene fills the gap. The chain recombines TRBV13 with TRBJ2-5; TRBD2 matches 7 bases. J gave up 3 bases and V 1 base, and 11 bases lay outside the gene matches. This CDR3 is built from 17 residues. Germline lookup yields CDR1 PRHDT and CDR2 FYEKMQ (reference sequence). The CDR3 loop reads CASSLVAGERAKETQYF. The sequenced part of the CDR3 DNA is TGTGCCAGCAGCTTAGTGGCGGGAGAACGTGCAAAAGAGACC.

A word on this clone: From the germline J gene comes the end of the CDR3, since the read stops 3 residues before it. This chain connects TRBV6-1 to TRBJ2-3; 9 bases line up with TRBD1. This CDR3 has 17 amino acids. Germline V gives CDR1 MNHNS, CDR2 SASEGT. The CDR3 spells CASSEDGHRGLSQPQYF. CDR3 DNA (partial): TGTGCCAGCAGTGAAGACGGTCACAGGGGGCTTAGTCAGCCG.

This clone was counted between two and nine times. The sequence runs out 3 residues before the end of the CDR3; the remainder is reconstructed from the germline J gene. The chain couples TRBV11-1 to TRBJ2-2; 7 bases are a match to TRBD2. J gave up 2 bases and V 5 bases, and 5 bases lay outside the gene matches. This CDR3 spans 15 amino acids. Germline values: CDR1 SGHAT, CDR2 FQDESV (reference sequence). CDR3 loop: CASSQLATNTGELFF. CDR3 DNA, as far as it was read: TGTGCCAGCAGCCAACTAGCGACCAACACCGGGGAG.

There are many counts of this clone. Coverage ceases 3 residues before the CDR3 finishes, and the germline J gene fills in the end. V usage is TRBV19 and J usage is TRBJ1-5; TRBD1 is a possible D gene (5 bases). Germline V gives CDR1 LNHDA, CDR2 SQIVND (reference sequence). CDR3 length equals 14 residues. With 4 bases removed from V and 3 bases from J, the gap between germline ends came to 10 bases. CDR3: CASSRGRDNQPQHF. CDR3 bases read: TGTGCCAGTAGTAGGGGCAGGGACAATCAGCCC. Using reference TRBV19 and TRBJ1-5 for the parts outside the CDR3, the full variable domain is DGGITQSPKYLFRKEGQNVTLSCEQNLNHDAMYWYRQDPGQGLRLIYYSQIVNDFQKGDIAEGYSVSREKKESFPLTVTSAQKNPTAFYLCASSRGRDNQPQHFGDGTRLSIL.

This clone showed up many times. The read ends 3 residues early relative to the CDR3; the germline J gene fills the gap. The chain joins TRBV28 to TRBJ2-7; D unresolved. Trimming removed 5 bases at V and 1 base at J, with 6 bases between. This CDR3 spans 12 amino acids. The germline CDR1 and CDR2 sequences are MDHEN and SYDVKM. The CDR3 protein is CASSPQSYEQYF. The CDR3 DNA, read in part, is TGTGCCAGCAGTCCTCAGTCCTACGAG.

The table lists this clone with many counts. The read gets to within 3 residues of the CDR3 end, and the germline J gene fills in the rest. The chain carries TRBV5-6 and TRBJ1-2; 12 bases are a match to TRBD1. CDR1 and CDR2 from the germline V gene are SGHDT and YYEEEE. The CDR3 sequence is 15 residues long. CDR3 sequence: CASNKLTGTGGGYTF. CDR3 DNA, as far as it was read: TGTGCCAGCAACAAACTCACCGGGACAGGGGGCGGC. Filled out from reference TRBV5-6 and TRBJ1-2, the complete variable domain reads DAGVTQSPTHLIKTRGQQVTLRCSPKSGHDTVSWYQQALGQGPQFIFQYYEEEERQRGNFPDRFSGHQFPNYSSELNVNALLLGDSALYLCASNKLTGTGGGYTFGSGTRLTVV.

This clone was seen many times. The CDR3 goes on 3 residues after the read ends, and that part is filled in from the germline J gene. V and J are TRBV29-1 and TRBJ2-7, with D possibly being TRBD1 (5 bases). Looked up from germline, CDR1 is SQVTM and CDR2 is ANQGSEA. Trimming shortened V by 8 bases and J by 3 bases, and 14 bases separated the two germline ends. There are 12 residues in the CDR3. Here the CDR3 reads CSCRGSNYEQYF. CDR3 DNA (partial): TGCAGCTGTAGGGGTTCCAACTACGAG.

There are many counts of this clone. The read terminates 3 residues before the CDR3 end, so the remaining end is supplied by the germline J gene. V usage is TRBV7-3 and J usage is TRBJ2-1, with D maybe TRBD2 (7 bases). CDR1 and CDR2 from the germline V gene are SGHTA and FQGTGA. This CDR3 region has 18 residues. Trimming took 2 bases from V and 1 from J, leaving 18 bases between them. The CDR3 loop reads CASSLRGAPVRSYNEQFF. The sequenced CDR3 bases are TGTGCCAGCAGCTTACGGGGGGCGCCGGTTCGATCCTACAATGAG.

This clone was detected ten times or more. The read finishes 3 residues shy of the CDR3 end, and the germline J gene is used to complete it. This chain links TRBV19 with TRBJ2-4; D perhaps matches TRBD2 (5 bases). Germline assignment: CDR1 LNHDA and CDR2 SQIVND (reference sequence). Trimming took off 3 bases at V and 2 bases at J, with 14 bases between the two ends. CDR3 size: 16 residues. Partial CDR3 DNA: TGTGCCAGTAGTATGGGCTATGAGGGTCCCAAAAACATT. It yields the protein CASSMGYEGPKNI. The full CDR3 protein is CASSMGYEGPKNIQYF.

This clone was detected many times. Incomplete CDR3 DNA: TGCAGTGCAGGTCTGCTAGTTGACCAAGAGACC. It encodes CSAGLLVDQET. The full CDR3 is CSAGLLVDQETQYF. V gene TRBV20-1 combines with J gene TRBJ2-5; D not resolved. Sequencing ends 3 residues short of the CDR3 end; the germline J gene provides the rest. V lost 6 bases, J lost 0 bases, and 14 bases lay in between. The CDR3 is 14 residues long. Looked up from germline, CDR1 is DFQATT and CDR2 is SNEGSKA (reference sequence).

A remark on this clone: With the read ending 3 residues before the CDR3 end, the germline J gene is used to fill in that end. V usage is TRBV7-8 and J usage is TRBJ2-4, with 8 bases lining up with TRBD1. Germline CDR1 reads SGHVS; CDR2 reads FQNEAQ. The CDR3 loop spans 15 amino acids. The chain's CDR3 is CASSLGPRGQDGQYF. The sequenced part of the CDR3 DNA is TGTGCCAGCAGCTTAGGCCCCAGGGGGCAGGACGGT.

This clone was counted at least ten times. With the read ending 3 residues before the CDR3 end, the germline J gene is used to fill in that end. The chain joins TRBV14 to TRBJ2-1, with D possibly being TRBD2 (5 bases). Germline V gives CDR1 SGHDN, CDR2 FVKESK. V lost 0 bases and J 8 bases, leaving 8 bases between the germline ends. The CDR3 totals 13 residues. CDR3 bases read: TGTGCCAGCAGCCAAGATTTCGGGGATGAG. Protein sequence: CASSQDFGDE. The complete CDR3 sequence is CASSQDFGDEQFF.

This clone was recorded a few times. The CDR3 DNA, read in part, is TGTGCCAGCAGCGCCCACAGGGATCAAGAGACG. Translating gives CASSAHRDQET. The entire CDR3 is CASSAHRDQETQYF. J is TRBJ2-3 and V is TRBV2; tentative D call: TRBD1 (6 bases). The observed sequence ends 3 residues before the CDR3 terminus, with the missing tail filled in from the germline J gene. The CDR3 has 14 amino acids. Germline V gene sequence: CDR1 SNHLY, CDR2 FYNNEI. Combining the CDR3 with reference TRBV2 and TRBJ2-3 gives the whole variable domain EPEVTQTPSHQVTQMGQEVILRCVPISNHLYFYWYRQILGQKVEFLVSFYNNEISEKSEIFDDQFSVERPDGSNFTLKIRSTKLEDSAMYFCASSAHRDQETQYFGPGTRLTVL.

This clone occurred many times. This specimen includes other DNA sequences encoding the same CDR3. The CDR3 protein is CASSEGTGGVRNTIYF. CDR3 bases read: TGTGCCAGCAGTGAAGGGACAGGGGGAGTAAGAAACACC. The V and J genes are TRBV6-1 and TRBJ1-3, with TRBD1 identical over 10 bases. The read ends 3 residues shy of where the CDR3 ends; the end is completed using the germline J gene. V dropped 1 base and J dropped 5; count of bases not matched to a gene: 5. Germline V CDR1 and CDR2: MNHNS, SASEGT. The CDR3 is 16 residues long.

About this clone: The read falls 3 residues short of the CDR3 end, and the missing part is taken from the germline J gene. The rearrangement uses TRBV5-1 and TRBJ1-5; D not certain. Germline V gives CDR1 SGHRS, CDR2 YFSETQ. Trimming left V 5 bases short and J 0 bases short, with 6 bases between. This CDR3 region has 13 residues. CDR3 sequence reads: CASSHGSNQPQHF. The sequenced CDR3 bases are TGCGCCAGCAGTCACGGTAGCAATCAGCCC.

This clone was recorded many times. The read falls 3 residues short of the CDR3 end, and the missing part is taken from the germline J gene. This chain joins TRBV2 and TRBJ2-5, with D perhaps matching TRBD2 (6 bases). Germline V lookup: CDR1 SNHLY, CDR2 FYNNEI. V lost 3 bases and J 2 bases, leaving 16 bases between the germline ends. The CDR3 totals 16 residues. This CDR3 reads CASSERGGAGQETQYF. CDR3 DNA (partial): TGTGCCAGCAGTGAGAGGGGCGGGGCGGGTCAAGAGACC.

This clone was recorded many times. Coverage ceases 3 residues before the CDR3 finishes, and the germline J gene fills in the end. The J gene is TRBJ2-2, the V gene TRBV7-3; D possibly corresponds to TRBD2 (6 bases). The CDR3 contains 14 residues. Looked up from germline, CDR1 is SGHTA and CDR2 is FQGTGA. V lost 3 bases and J 5 bases, leaving 10 bases between the germline ends. The CDR3 region is CASSFLTSTGELFF. CDR3 DNA (partial): TGTGCCAGCAGCTTCCTGACTAGTACCGGGGAG.